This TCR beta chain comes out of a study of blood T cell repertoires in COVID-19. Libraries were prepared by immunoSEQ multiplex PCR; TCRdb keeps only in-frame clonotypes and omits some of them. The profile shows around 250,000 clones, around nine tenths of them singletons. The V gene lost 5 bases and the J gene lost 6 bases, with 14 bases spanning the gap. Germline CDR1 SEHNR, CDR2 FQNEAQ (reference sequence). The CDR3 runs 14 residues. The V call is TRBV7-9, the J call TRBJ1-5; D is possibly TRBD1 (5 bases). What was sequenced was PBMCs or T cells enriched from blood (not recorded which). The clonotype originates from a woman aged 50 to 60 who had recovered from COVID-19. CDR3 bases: TGTGCCAGCAGCGAGCAGGGCAGAGGTCAGCCCCAGCATTTT. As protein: CASSEQGRGQPQHF.